Presented here are 32 T cell receptor beta chains from one specimen sequenced in a study of T-cell reconstitution after alpha-beta-depleted transplantation in children. Unique molecular identifiers were incorporated during preparation of the TCRbeta library. TCRdb ran MiXCR on the PCR reads and lists one entry per CDR3 protein. The table has about 490,000 distinct CDR3 sequences, about 10% seen once. The sample was PBMCs, taken before TCRalphabeta/CD19-depleted stem cell transplant. All receptors derive from a child aged 2-15 years with inherited bone marrow failure, due to receive a stem cell transplant.

This clonotype was seen repeatedly, ten times or more. This chain connects TRBV27 to TRBJ2-7, with TRBD2 matching 11 bases. CDR3 size: 14 residues. CDR1 is MNHEY, CDR2 SMNVEV, per germline (reference sequence). The V gene end was trimmed by 6 bases and the J gene end by 4 bases; junction bases not matched to a gene: 5. This chain's CDR3 is CASRIAGGKYEQYF. The CDR3 bases are TGTGCCAGCAGAATAGCGGGAGGGAAGTACGAGCAGTACTTC.

This clonotype was counted only a few times. The chain recombines TRBV18 with TRBJ1-3; no definite D call. The CDR3 spans 14 residues. V was trimmed by 3 bases and J by 3 bases, leaving 9 bases between them. The germline CDR1 and CDR2 sequences are KGHSH and LQKENI. CDR3 region: CASSPSGIGNTIYF. Here the CDR3 DNA reads TGTGCCAGCTCACCGTCGGGAATTGGAAACACCATATATTTT.

This clonotype came up a few times. This rearrangement joins TRBV7-2 to TRBJ2-2; weak D call: TRBD2 (6 bases). Germline V gene data show CDR1 as SGHTA and CDR2 as FQGNSA. This CDR3 has 16 residues. V lost 2 bases and J 1 base, leaving 11 bases between the germline ends. For the CDR3, the DNA is TGTGCCAGCAGCTTATTGGGACTCTTGAACACCGGGGAGCTGTTTTTT. Residues: CASSLLGLLNTGELFF.

This clonotype came up a few times. The chain is built from TRBV19 and TRBJ2-6; D perhaps matches TRBD2 (5 bases). CDR3 length: 18 residues. The ends were cut back, 2 bases at V and 4 bases at J, with 18 bases in the middle. Germline lookup yields CDR1 LNHDA and CDR2 SQIVND (reference sequence). The DNA for the CDR3 is TGTGCCAGTAGTATAAAGTCTAGCAGGACTCTGGGGGCCAACGTCCTGACTTTC. Residues: CASSIKSSRTLGANVLTF.

The J gene is TRBJ2-5, the V gene TRBV7-2, with a tentative D call TRBD1 (5 bases). This CDR3 region has 13 residues. Germline V gene lookup returns CDR1 SGHTA and CDR2 FQGNSA. V lost 5 bases, J lost 5 bases, and 12 bases lay in between. The DNA for the CDR3 is TGTGCCAGCAGCCCAGGGAACTGGGAGACCCAGTACTTC. Translated, it gives CASSPGNWETQYF.

This clonotype was recorded a few times. The V and J genes are TRBV7-8 and TRBJ2-5; 8 positions agree with TRBD2. J lost 5 bases, V lost 0 bases, and 2 bases had no gene match. The CDR3 spans 14 residues. Germline CDR1 SGHVS, CDR2 FQNEAQ. The CDR3 DNA sequence: TGTGCCAGCAGCTTAGCTAGCGGGAAGGAGACCCAGTACTTC. Translation gives CASSLASGKETQYF.

Many counts were recorded for this clonotype. V gene TRBV7-8 combines with J gene TRBJ2-2; no clear D. Trimming took off 5 bases at V and 6 bases at J, with 7 bases between the two ends. The CDR3 consists of 12 residues. The germline CDR1 and CDR2 sequences are SGHVS and FQNEAQ. CDR3 in DNA: TGTGCCAGCAGCCGTTCCGCCGGGGAGCTGTTTTTT. Amino acids: CASSRSAGELFF.

This clonotype was observed many times. The rearrangement joins TRBV4-3 to TRBJ2-2; 7 nucleotides align to TRBD2. V trimming: 6 bases; J trimming: 5 bases; junction bases outside the gene matches: 12. This CDR3 has 16 residues. Germline CDR1 reads LGHNA; CDR2 reads YSLEER. The CDR3 loop is CASSLRLASETGELFF. DNA for the CDR3: TGCGCCAGCAGTCTACGACTAGCCTCCGAGACCGGGGAGCTGTTTTTT.

This clonotype has ten or more counts. This chain uses TRBV2 with TRBJ2-2, with a weak D call TRBD1 (8 bases). The CDR3 extends over 16 amino acids. Germline values: CDR1 SNHLY, CDR2 FYNNEI. V lost 6 bases to trimming and J lost 1 base, with 15 bases between them. The CDR3 region is CASSLQGGQNTGELFF. The CDR3 nucleotides are TGTGCCAGCAGCCTACAGGGGGGGCAGAACACCGGGGAGCTGTTTTTT.

In its sample, this clonotype was seen many times. The J gene is TRBJ2-7, the V gene TRBV7-8; D is unclear. V lost 2 bases, J lost 6 bases, and 8 bases lay in between. This CDR3 is 12 amino acids long. From germline, CDR1 is SGHVS and CDR2 FQNEAQ. The CDR3 bases are TGTGCCAGCAGCTTAAACAATGGCGAGCAGTACTTC. Amino acids: CASSLNNGEQYF. Supplemented by reference TRBV7-8 and TRBJ2-7, the full variable domain reads GAGVSQSPRYKVAKRGQDVALRCDPISGHVSLFWYQQALGQGPEFLTYFQNEAQLDKSGLPSDRFFAERPEGSVSTLKIQRTQQEDSAVYLCASSLNNGEQYFGPGTRLTVT.

The rearrangement uses TRBV11-2 and TRBJ2-2; D possibly corresponds to TRBD2 (7 bases). The germline V and J ends were trimmed by 5 bases and 6 bases, with 25 bases remaining between them. CDR3 length equals 18 residues. The V gene's germline CDR1 is SGHAT and CDR2 FQNNGV. This CDR3 reads CASSPPRGAGSVSGELFF. CDR3 nucleotide sequence: TGTGCCAGCAGCCCGCCCAGGGGAGCGGGAAGCGTGTCCGGGGAGCTGTTTTTT.

In its sample, this clonotype was seen many times. The CDR3 DNA sequence: TGTGCCAGCAGCTTAGGCCCCAGGACCCAGTACTTC. Translated: CASSLGPRTQYF. The chain carries TRBV7-9 and TRBJ2-5; D is unresolved. The CDR3 loop spans 12 amino acids. Per germline, CDR1 SEHNR and CDR2 FQNEAQ (reference sequence). The V and J ends lost 1 base and 7 bases respectively, with 7 bases between them.

The chain employs TRBV11-2 and TRBJ2-7, with 8 bases identical to TRBD2. This CDR3 contains 15 residues. Germline CDR1 SGHAT, CDR2 FQNNGV. After removal of 3 bases from V and 4 bases from J, the junction contained 8 bases not matched to a gene. The CDR3 spells CASSFRAGEIYEQYF. CDR3 nucleotide sequence: TGTGCCAGCAGCTTTCGAGCGGGAGAGATATACGAGCAGTACTTC.

This clonotype was counted ten times or more. The chain uses TRBV29-1 and TRBJ2-1; 8 bases agree with TRBD1. V gave up 7 bases and J gave up 6 bases; unmatched junction bases: 14. The CDR3 totals 15 residues. Germline CDR1 and CDR2: SQVTM and ANQGSEA. The CDR3 loop is CSGAVRTGPPNEQFF. The CDR3 DNA reads as TGCAGCGGGGCCGTAAGGACAGGGCCTCCCAATGAGCAGTTCTTC.

Concerning this clonotype itself: Being one base from a much bigger clone, this may be a read error. V is TRBV7-2 and J is TRBJ2-7; D is perhaps TRBD1 or TRBD2 (5 bases each). Trimming removed 5 bases at V and 6 bases at J, with 20 bases between. From germline, CDR1 is SGHTA and CDR2 FQGNSA. The CDR3 runs to 15 residues. CDR3 loop: CASSTSPGKGSEQYF. In DNA, the CDR3 is TGTGCCAGCAGCACGAGCCCGGGAAAGGGGAGCGAGCAGTACTTC.

Notes on this clonotype: An end of the junction differs from the germline gene, which may be a read error. V usage is TRBV4-2 and J usage is TRBJ2-1, with a possible D match to TRBD2 (5 bases). The CDR3 contains 15 residues. CDR1 and CDR2 (germline): LGHNA, YNFKEQ. The CDR3 DNA follows: TGTGCCAGCATCCAAGATTTTAGCGCGCCCAATGAGCAGTTCTTC. Its translation: CASIQDFSAPNEQFF.

In regard to this clonotype: This could be a read error, since a much larger clone is one nucleotide away. The chain links TRBV27 to TRBJ2-2; D is possibly TRBD2 (6 bases). The CDR3 sequence is 15 residues long. The V end was cut by 11 bases, the J end by 6 bases, with 22 bases between. Germline loops: CDR1 MNHEY, CDR2 SMNVEV (reference sequence). The CDR3 protein is CAGTLLGGTAGELFF. The DNA of the CDR3 is TGTGCCGGCACTCTTCTGGGAGGAACTGCCGGGGAGCTGTTTTTT.

This clonotype was recorded at least ten times. The chain uses TRBV9 and TRBJ1-1, with unresolved D. CDR1 is SGDLS, CDR2 YYNGEE, per germline. V was shortened by 3 bases and J by 0 bases, with 9 bases between the two germline ends. The CDR3 consists of 14 residues. The CDR3 reads CASSDDGLNTEAFF. CDR3 nucleotide sequence: TGTGCCAGCAGCGACGACGGACTGAACACTGAAGCTTTCTTT.

This clonotype has more than one count but fewer than ten. The rearrangement links TRBV6-2 or TRBV6-3 to TRBJ2-7; D not certain. The CDR3 is 12 residues long. The germline V and J ends were trimmed by 5 bases and 6 bases, with 11 bases remaining between them. CDR1 is MNHEY, CDR2 SVGEGT, per germline. The CDR3 region has the DNA TGTGCCAGCAGTCAAAACGCCGGCGAGCAGTACTTC. The encoded protein is CASSQNAGEQYF.

This clonotype came up many times. This sequence joins TRBV4-3 and TRBJ1-1; D is perhaps TRBD1 (5 bases). The V end lost 1 base, the J end lost 1 base, and 13 bases lay between the germline ends. CDR3 length: 16 amino acids. The V gene's germline CDR1 is LGHNA and CDR2 YSLEER. CDR3 coding DNA: TGCGCCAGCAGCCAAGTCTGGGGCAGTTCGAACACTGAAGCTTTCTTT. Protein product: CASSQVWGSSNTEAFF.

This clonotype was detected ten times or more. This rearrangement joins TRBV30 to TRBJ2-7; D is perhaps TRBD2 (5 bases). Trimming took 4 bases from V and 3 from J, leaving 19 bases between them. The germline V gene has CDR1 GTSNPN and CDR2 SVGIG (reference sequence). This CDR3 region has 15 residues. CDR3 in DNA: TGTGCCTGGACCCCGGGGAGTCTTGCCCTCTACGAGCAGTACTTC. It encodes CAWTPGSLALYEQYF.

This clonotype was counted ten times or more. The chain employs TRBV20-1 and TRBJ2-1; 9 bases match TRBD2. Germline assignment: CDR1 DFQATT and CDR2 SNEGSKA (reference sequence). Germline trimming cut 6 bases from V and 7 bases from J; bases unmatched to any gene: 19. The CDR3 covers 17 residues. The CDR3 region has the DNA TGCAGTGCGTATGACTCTAGCGGGATAAGATTAAGGAATGAGCAGTTCTTC. Its protein product is CSAYDSSGIRLRNEQFF.

This clonotype appeared a few times. In nucleotides, the CDR3 is TGTGCCAGCAGCCCCCTTAATCTGCTGGGGTCAGCTTTCTTT. Translated: CASSPLNLLGSAFF. This chain links TRBV12-3 or TRBV12-4 with TRBJ1-1; D ambiguous. Trimming removed 6 bases from V and 10 bases from J, with 21 bases in between. This CDR3 is 14 amino acids long.

This clonotype was found many times. The V gene is TRBV9, the J gene TRBJ2-3; D is unclear. This CDR3 has 12 amino acids. From germline, CDR1 is SGDLS and CDR2 YYNGEE. The V end was cut by 7 bases, the J end by 1 base, with 7 bases between. CDR3 nucleotides: TGTGCCAGCGGTTGGGGCACAGATACGCAGTATTTT. Its translation: CASGWGTDTQYF.

The rearrangement links TRBV13 to TRBJ1-1; unclear D gene. The germline V gene encodes CDR1 PRHDT and CDR2 FYEKMQ (reference sequence). The V gene lost 3 bases and the J gene lost 11 bases, with 13 bases spanning the gap. The CDR3 totals 12 residues. Here the CDR3 DNA reads TGTGCCAGCAGCTTTCGGAGAACTAGTGCTTTCTTT. Protein: CASSFRRTSAFF. The full variable domain, in which reference TRBV13 and TRBJ1-1 provide the parts outside the CDR3, is AAGVIQSPRHLIKEKRETATLKCYPIPRHDTVYWYQQGPGQDPQFLISFYEKMQSDKGSIPDRFSAQQFSDYHSELNMSSLELGDSALYFCASSFRRTSAFFGQGTRLTVV.

This clonotype has ten or more counts. The V gene is TRBV6-6, the J gene TRBJ2-7; D is unclear. The CDR3 has 13 residues. From germline, CDR1 is MNHNY and CDR2 SVGAGI (reference sequence). The V gene lost 3 bases and the J gene lost 1 base, with 7 bases spanning the gap. CDR3 coding DNA: TGTGCCAGCAGTTATCGCCGGTCCTACGAGCAGTACTTC. It is translated as CASSYRRSYEQYF.

This clonotype was observed at least ten times. V usage is TRBV29-1 and J usage is TRBJ2-2; D gene uncertain. The CDR3 is made up of 14 amino acids. Germline V gene lookup returns CDR1 SQVTM and CDR2 ANQGSEA. The ends were cut back, 3 bases at V and 1 base at J, with 9 bases in the middle. CDR3 sequence (DNA): TGCAGCGTTGACGGCAGCCTGAACACCGGGGAGCTGTTTTTT. This sequence encodes CSVDGSLNTGELFF.

The sample holds many counts of this clonotype. The chain combines TRBV29-1 with TRBJ2-1; D is ambiguous. The CDR3 spans 14 residues. CDR1 and CDR2 (germline): SQVTM, ANQGSEA. V was shortened by 2 bases and J by 7 bases, with 15 bases between the two germline ends. CDR3 protein: CSVETNPTWNEQFF. CDR3 sequence (DNA): TGCAGCGTTGAAACCAATCCTACTTGGAATGAGCAGTTCTTC.

In its sample, this clonotype was seen many times. The rearrangement joins TRBV3-1 to TRBJ1-2; maybe TRBD1 (6 bases). The CDR3 consists of 13 residues. The V gene's germline CDR1 is LGHDT and CDR2 YNNKEL (reference sequence). V shed 3 bases and J shed 4 bases, with 9 bases lying between them. The CDR3 nucleotides are TGTGCCAGCAGCCAGGGGGACATCTATGGCTACACCTTC. Protein product: CASSQGDIYGYTF. Full variable domain (remainder filled in from reference TRBV3-1 and TRBJ1-2): DTAVSQTPKYLVTQMGNDKSIKCEQNLGHDTMYWYKQDSKKFLKIMFSYNNKELIINETVPNRFSPKSPDKAHLNLHINSLELGDSAVYFCASSQGDIYGYTFGSGTRLTVV.

This chain connects TRBV29-1 to TRBJ2-7; TRBD2 is a possible D gene (6 bases). Germline CDR1 SQVTM, CDR2 ANQGSEA. The CDR3 runs 16 residues. V shed 4 bases and J shed 6 bases, with 25 bases lying between them. The CDR3 loop reads CSVAAKGESGSGEQYF. The CDR3 bases are TGCAGCGTTGCCGCCAAAGGGGAAAGCGGGTCGGGCGAGCAGTACTTC.

This rearrangement joins TRBV29-1 to TRBJ2-1; D possibly matches TRBD1 or TRBD2 (5 bases each). Germline CDR1 and CDR2: SQVTM and ANQGSEA. The CDR3 runs 14 residues. V was cut by 8 bases and J by 5 bases, with 19 bases left in between. The CDR3 sequence is CSTEGQGPHNEQFF. CDR3 sequence (DNA): TGCAGCACAGAGGGGCAGGGCCCCCACAATGAGCAGTTCTTC.

This clonotype was counted ten times or more. The gene calls are TRBV11-2 and TRBJ2-7, with TRBD2 matching over 8 bases. There are 15 residues in the CDR3. Germline trimming cut 5 bases from V and 3 bases from J; bases unmatched to any gene: 9. Per the germline V gene, CDR1 is SGHAT and CDR2 is FQNNGV. This chain's CDR3 is CASSQTRGTSYEQYF. The CDR3 DNA sequence: TGTGCCAGCAGCCAAACCCGCGGGACTAGCTACGAGCAGTACTTC.